The T cell receptor beta chain under discussion was sequenced for a study of blood T cell repertoires in COVID-19. In the study overall: Nucleic acid was either cDNA or gDNA, and it came from T cells, B-cell-depleted T cells, or PBMCs.

Repertoires were generated with immunoSEQ multiplex PCR, while TCRdb's copy carries only in-frame clones and drops some. Here the sample spans about 180,000 clones, roughly nine tenths being singletons. From germline, CDR1 is LNHDA and CDR2 SQIVND (reference sequence). V gave up 3 bases and J gave up 0 bases, with 6 bases separating them. The CDR3 runs to 15 residues. The sample taken for sequencing was peripheral blood. This clonotype was sampled from a woman in her twenties or thirties with active or convalescent COVID-19. The chain combines TRBV19 with TRBJ2-6; D is ambiguous. The chain's CDR3 is CASSMWSSGANVLTF. The CDR3 bases are TGTGCCAGTAGTATGTGGAGCTCTGGGGCCAACGTCCTGACTTTC.